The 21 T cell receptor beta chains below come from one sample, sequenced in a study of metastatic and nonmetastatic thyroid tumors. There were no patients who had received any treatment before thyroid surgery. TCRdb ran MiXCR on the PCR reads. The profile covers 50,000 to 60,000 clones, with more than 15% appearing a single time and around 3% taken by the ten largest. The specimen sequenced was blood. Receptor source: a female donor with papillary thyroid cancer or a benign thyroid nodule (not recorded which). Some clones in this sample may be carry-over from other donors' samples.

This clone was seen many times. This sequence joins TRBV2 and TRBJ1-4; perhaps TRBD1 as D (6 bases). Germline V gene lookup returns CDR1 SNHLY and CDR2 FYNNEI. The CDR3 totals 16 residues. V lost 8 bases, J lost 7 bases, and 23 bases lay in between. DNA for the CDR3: TGTGCCAGCGGAGCCGGTAGGGGGGGCCGAAGTGAAAAACTGTTTTTT. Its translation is CASGAGRGGRSEKLFF.

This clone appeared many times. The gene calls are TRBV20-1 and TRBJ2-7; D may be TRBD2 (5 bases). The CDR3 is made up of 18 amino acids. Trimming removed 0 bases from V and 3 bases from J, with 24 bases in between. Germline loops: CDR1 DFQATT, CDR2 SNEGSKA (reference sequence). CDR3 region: CSARDRAEKLQRIYEQYF. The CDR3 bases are TGCAGTGCTAGAGATAGGGCAGAGAAGCTCCAGCGGATCTACGAGCAGTACTTC.

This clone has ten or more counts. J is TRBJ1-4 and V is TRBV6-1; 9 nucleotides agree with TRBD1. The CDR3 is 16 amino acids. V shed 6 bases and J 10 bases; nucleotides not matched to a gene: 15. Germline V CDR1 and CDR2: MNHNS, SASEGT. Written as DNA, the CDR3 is TGTGCCAGCAGGGGACAGGGCGCAGCCTCGGGGGGAAAACTGTTTTTT. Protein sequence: CASRGQGAASGGKLFF.

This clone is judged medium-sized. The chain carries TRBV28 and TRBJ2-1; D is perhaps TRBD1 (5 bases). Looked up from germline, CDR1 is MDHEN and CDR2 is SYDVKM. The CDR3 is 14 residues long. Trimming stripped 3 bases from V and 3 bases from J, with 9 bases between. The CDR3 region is CASSLIQDYNEQFF. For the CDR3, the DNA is TGTGCCAGCAGTTTGATACAGGACTACAATGAGCAGTTCTTC.

DNA for the CDR3: TGTGCCAGCAGCGTAGCAGGAGGGGGTGACGAAGATACGCAGTATTTT. Translation gives CASSVAGGGDEDTQYF. This rearrangement joins TRBV9 to TRBJ2-3, with D perhaps being TRBD1 or TRBD2 (6 bases each). There are 16 residues in the CDR3. Trimming cost V 0 bases and J 5 bases, with 16 bases left between them. Germline V gene sequence: CDR1 SGDLS, CDR2 YYNGEE.

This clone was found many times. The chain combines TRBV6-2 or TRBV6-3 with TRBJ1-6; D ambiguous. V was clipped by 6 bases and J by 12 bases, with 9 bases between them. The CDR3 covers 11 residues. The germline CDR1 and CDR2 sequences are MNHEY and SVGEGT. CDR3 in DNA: TGTGCCAGCAGCATACGGGGACCCCTCCACTTT. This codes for CASSIRGPLHF.

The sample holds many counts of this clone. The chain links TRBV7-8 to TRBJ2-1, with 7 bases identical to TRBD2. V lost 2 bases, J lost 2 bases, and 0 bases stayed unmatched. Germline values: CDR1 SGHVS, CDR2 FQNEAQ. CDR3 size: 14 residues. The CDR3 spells CASSLSGTYNEQFF. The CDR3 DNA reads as TGTGCCAGCAGCTTAAGCGGGACCTACAATGAGCAGTTCTTC.

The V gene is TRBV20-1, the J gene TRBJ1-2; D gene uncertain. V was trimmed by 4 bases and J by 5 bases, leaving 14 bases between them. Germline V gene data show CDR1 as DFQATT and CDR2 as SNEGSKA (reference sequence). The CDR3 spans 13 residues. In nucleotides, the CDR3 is TGCAGTGCTAAGCTCCCGAGTGTGTATGGCTACACCTTC. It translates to CSAKLPSVYGYTF.

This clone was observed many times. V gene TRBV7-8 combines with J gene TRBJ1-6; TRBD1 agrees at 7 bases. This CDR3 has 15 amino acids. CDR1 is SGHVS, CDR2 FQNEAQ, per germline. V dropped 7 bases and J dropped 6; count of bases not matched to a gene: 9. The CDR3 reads CASNPLNRGNSPLHF. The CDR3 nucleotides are TGTGCCAGCAACCCCCTTAACAGGGGTAATTCACCCCTCCACTTT.

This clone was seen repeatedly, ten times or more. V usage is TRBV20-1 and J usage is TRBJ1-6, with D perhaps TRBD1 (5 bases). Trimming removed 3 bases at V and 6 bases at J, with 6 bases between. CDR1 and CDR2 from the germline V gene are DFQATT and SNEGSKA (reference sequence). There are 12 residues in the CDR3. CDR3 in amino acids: CSASGGNSPLHF. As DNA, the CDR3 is TGCAGTGCTAGTGGGGGTAATTCACCCCTCCACTTT.

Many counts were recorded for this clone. For the CDR3, the DNA is TGTGCCAGCAGTTCGACAGGAGTTTATGGCTACACCTTC. It translates to CASSSTGVYGYTF. This chain links TRBV28 with TRBJ1-2, with D possibly being TRBD1 (6 bases). V shed 4 bases and J shed 5 bases, with 11 bases lying between them. This CDR3 is 13 amino acids long. CDR1 and CDR2 (germline): MDHEN, SYDVKM.

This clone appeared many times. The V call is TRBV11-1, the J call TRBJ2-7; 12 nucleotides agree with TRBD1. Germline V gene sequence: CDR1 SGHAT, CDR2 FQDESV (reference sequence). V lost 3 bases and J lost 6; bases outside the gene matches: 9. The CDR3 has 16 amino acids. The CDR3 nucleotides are TGTGCCAGCAGCTTCCAACCGGGACAGGGGGCTCGCGAGCAGTACTTC. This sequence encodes CASSFQPGQGAREQYF. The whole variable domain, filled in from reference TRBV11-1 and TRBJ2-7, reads EAEVAQSPRYKITEKSQAVAFWCDPISGHATLYWYRQILGQGPELLVQFQDESVVDDSQLPKDRFSAERLKGVDSTLKIQPAELGDSAMYLCASSFQPGQGAREQYFGPGTRLTVT.

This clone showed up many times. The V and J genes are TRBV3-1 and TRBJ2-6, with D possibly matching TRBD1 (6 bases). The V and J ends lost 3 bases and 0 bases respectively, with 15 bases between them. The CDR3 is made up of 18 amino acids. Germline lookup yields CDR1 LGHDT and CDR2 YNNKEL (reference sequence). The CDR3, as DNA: TGTGCCAGCAGCCACGATAGACAGGTCTCCTCTGGGGCCAACGTCCTGACTTTC. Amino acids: CASSHDRQVSSGANVLTF.

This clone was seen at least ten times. The CDR3 DNA reads as TGTGCCAGCAGTGAACAGGAAGAGACCCAGTACTTC. Its translation: CASSEQEETQYF. V and J are TRBV2 and TRBJ2-5, with D uncertain. The CDR3 is 12 residues long. Trimming cost V 2 bases and J 3 bases, with 4 bases left between them. Germline-derived CDR1 and CDR2 are SNHLY and FYNNEI.

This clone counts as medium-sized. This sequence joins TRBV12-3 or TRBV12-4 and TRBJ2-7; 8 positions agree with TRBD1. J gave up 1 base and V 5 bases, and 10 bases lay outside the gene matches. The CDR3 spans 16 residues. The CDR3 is CASSPSAGQGSYEQYF. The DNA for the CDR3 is TGTGCCAGCAGTCCTAGTGCCGGACAGGGATCCTACGAGCAGTACTTC.

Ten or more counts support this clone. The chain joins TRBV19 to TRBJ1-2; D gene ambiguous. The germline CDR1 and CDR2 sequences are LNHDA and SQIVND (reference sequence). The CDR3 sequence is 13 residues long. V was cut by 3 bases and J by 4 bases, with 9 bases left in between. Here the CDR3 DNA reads TGTGCCAGTAGTATCGCCCAACTCTATGGCTACACCTTC. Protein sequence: CASSIAQLYGYTF.

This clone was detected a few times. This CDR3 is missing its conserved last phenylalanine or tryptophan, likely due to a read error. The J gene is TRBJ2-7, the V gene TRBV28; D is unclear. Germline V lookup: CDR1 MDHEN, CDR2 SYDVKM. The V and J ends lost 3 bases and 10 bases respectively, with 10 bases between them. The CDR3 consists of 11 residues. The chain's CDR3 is CASSLWEEQYS. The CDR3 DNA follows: TGTGCCAGCAGTTTGTGGGAAGAACAGTACTCC.

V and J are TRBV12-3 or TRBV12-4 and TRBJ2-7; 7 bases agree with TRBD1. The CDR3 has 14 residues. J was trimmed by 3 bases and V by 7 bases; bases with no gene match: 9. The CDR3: CASITAGTVYEQYF. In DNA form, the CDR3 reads TGTGCCAGCATTACCGCCGGGACAGTCTACGAGCAGTACTTC.

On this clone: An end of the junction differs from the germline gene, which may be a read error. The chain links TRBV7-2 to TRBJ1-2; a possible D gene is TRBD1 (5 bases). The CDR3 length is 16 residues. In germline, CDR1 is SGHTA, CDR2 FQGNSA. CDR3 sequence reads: CASSLAATAGTYGYTF. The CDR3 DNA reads TGCGCCAGCAGCTTAGCCGCTACGGCGGGGACCTATGGCTACACCTTC. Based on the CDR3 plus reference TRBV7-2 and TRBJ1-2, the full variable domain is GAGVSQSPSNKVTEKGKDVELRCDPISGHTALYWYRQSLGQGLEFLIYFQGNSAPDKSGLPSDRFSAERTGGSVSTLTIQRTQQEDSAVYLCASSLAATAGTYGYTFGSGTRLTVV.

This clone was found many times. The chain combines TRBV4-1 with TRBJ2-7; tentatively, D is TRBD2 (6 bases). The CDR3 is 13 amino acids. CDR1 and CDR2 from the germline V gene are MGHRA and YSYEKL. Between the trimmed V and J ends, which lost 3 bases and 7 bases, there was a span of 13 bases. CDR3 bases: TGCGCCAGCAGCCAGGACTACCAATCGGAGCAGTACTTC. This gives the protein CASSQDYQSEQYF.

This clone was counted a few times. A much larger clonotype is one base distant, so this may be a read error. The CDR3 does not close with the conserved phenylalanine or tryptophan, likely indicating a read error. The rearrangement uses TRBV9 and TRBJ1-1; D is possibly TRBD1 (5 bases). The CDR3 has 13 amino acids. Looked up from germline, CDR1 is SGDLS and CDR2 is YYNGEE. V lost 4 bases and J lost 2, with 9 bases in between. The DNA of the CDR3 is TGTGCCAGCAGCCCTACAGGTAACACTGAAGCTTTCTTG. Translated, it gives CASSPTGNTEAFL.